The T cell receptor (beta chain) under discussion was sequenced for a study of shared clonotypes between healthy human individuals. Study conclusions and caveats: For naive CD4 cells, approximately 4.7% of clonotypes were shared across a few donors.

V lost 1 base, J lost 5 bases, and 3 bases stayed unmatched. The CDR3 totals 15 residues. Germline values: CDR1 SEHNR, CDR2 FQNEAQ (reference sequence). In regard to this clone: Its cognate antigen is unknown. Other nucleotide sequences from this sample produce the same CDR3.

Replicate PCRs for sorted subsets used approximately 190 ng DNA; this equaled about 30,000 T cell genomes. Authors' processing steps: Because ImmunoSEQ provided only junction sequences with no quality scores, the filtering differed. Sequenced by immunoSEQ multiplex PCR; TCRdb stores in-frame clones only, minus some. D and trimming come from the DNA, and the V and J calls and clone size come from that table. The data show 2,500,000 or so clones, roughly 93% seen once. The receptor comes from a man aged 18 to 29 in good health. Some clones in this sample may be carry-over from other donors' samples. The sample was naive CD4+ T cells from PBMCs. Sample subset: CD45RA+ positively selected. This chain connects TRBV7-9 to TRBJ1-1, with TRBD1 identical over 11 bases. CDR3 sequence: CASSLEGTGGTEAFF. The CDR3, as DNA: TGTGCCAGCAGCTTAGAGGGGACAGGGGGAACTGAAGCTTTCTTT.